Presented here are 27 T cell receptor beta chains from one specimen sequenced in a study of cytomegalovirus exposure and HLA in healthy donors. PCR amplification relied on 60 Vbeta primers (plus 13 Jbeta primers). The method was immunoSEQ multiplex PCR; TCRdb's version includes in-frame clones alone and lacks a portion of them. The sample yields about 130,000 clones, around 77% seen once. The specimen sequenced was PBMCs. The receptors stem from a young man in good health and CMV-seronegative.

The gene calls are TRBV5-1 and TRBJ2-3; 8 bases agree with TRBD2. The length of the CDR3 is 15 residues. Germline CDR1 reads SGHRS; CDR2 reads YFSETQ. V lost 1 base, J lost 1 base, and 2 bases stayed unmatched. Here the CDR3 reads CASSLWRGGTDTQYF. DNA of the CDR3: TGCGCCAGCAGCTTGTGGCGGGGGGGCACAGATACGCAGTATTTT.

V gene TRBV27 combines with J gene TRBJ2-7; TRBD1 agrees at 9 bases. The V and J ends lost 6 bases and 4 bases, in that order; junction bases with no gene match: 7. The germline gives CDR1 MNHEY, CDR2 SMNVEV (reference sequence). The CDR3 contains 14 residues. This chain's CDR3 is CASRSGTGFYEQYF. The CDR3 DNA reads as TGTGCCAGCAGGTCCGGGACAGGGTTTTACGAGCAGTACTTC.

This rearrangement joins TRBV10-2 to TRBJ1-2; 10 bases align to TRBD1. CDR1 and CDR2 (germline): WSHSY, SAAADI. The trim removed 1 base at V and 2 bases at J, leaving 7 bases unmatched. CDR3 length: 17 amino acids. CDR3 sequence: CASSEFRQGAPNYGYTF. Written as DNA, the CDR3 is TGCGCCAGCAGTGAGTTTCGACAGGGGGCCCCGAACTATGGCTACACCTTC.

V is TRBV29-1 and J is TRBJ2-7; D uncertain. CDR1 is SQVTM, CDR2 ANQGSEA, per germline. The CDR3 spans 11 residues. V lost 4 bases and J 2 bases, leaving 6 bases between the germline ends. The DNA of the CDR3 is TGCAGCGTTGGGGCAGCCTACGAGCAGTACTTC. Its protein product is CSVGAAYEQYF.

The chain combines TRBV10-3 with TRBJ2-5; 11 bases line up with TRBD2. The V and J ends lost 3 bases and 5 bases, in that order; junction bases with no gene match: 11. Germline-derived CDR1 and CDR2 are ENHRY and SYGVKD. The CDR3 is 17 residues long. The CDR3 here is CAISEGWLAGGLETQYF. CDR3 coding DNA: TGTGCCATCAGTGAAGGGTGGCTAGCGGGGGGTCTGGAGACCCAGTACTTC.

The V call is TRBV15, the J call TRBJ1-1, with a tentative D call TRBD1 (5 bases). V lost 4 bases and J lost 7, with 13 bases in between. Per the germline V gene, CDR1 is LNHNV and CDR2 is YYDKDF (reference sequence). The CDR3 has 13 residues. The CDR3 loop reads CATSKRRGIEAFF. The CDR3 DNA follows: TGTGCCACCAGCAAAAGGAGGGGAATTGAAGCTTTCTTT.

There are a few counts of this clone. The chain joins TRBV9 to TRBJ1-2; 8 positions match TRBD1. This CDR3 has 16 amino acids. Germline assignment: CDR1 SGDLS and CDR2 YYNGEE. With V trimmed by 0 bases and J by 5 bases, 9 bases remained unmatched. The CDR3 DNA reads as TGTGCCAGCAGCGTAGAGACCGGGACAGGACTATATGGCTACACCTTC. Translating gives CASSVETGTGLYGYTF.

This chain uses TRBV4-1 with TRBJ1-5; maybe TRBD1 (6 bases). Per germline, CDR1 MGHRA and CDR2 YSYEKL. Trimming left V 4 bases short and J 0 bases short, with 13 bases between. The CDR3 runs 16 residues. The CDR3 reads CASSRDWTASNQPQHF. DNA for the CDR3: TGCGCCAGCAGCCGAGACTGGACAGCTAGCAATCAGCCCCAGCATTTT.

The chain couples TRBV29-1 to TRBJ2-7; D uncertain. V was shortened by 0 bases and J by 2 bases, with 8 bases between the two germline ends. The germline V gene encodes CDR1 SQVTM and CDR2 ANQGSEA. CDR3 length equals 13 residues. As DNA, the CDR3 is TGCAGCGTTGAAGAGGCAAATACCTACGAGCAGTACTTC. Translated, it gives CSVEEANTYEQYF.

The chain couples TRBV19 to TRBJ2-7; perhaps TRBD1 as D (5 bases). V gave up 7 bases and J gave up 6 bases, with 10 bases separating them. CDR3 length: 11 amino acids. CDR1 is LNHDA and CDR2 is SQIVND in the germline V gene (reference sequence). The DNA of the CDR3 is TGTGCCAGTAAACAAGGGGCCGAGCAGTACTTC. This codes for CASKQGAEQYF.

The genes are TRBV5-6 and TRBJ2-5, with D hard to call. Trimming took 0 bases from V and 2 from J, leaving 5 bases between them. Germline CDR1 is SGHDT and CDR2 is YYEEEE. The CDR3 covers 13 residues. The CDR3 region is CASSLVQQETQYF. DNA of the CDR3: TGTGCCAGCAGCTTGGTGCAGCAAGAGACCCAGTACTTC.

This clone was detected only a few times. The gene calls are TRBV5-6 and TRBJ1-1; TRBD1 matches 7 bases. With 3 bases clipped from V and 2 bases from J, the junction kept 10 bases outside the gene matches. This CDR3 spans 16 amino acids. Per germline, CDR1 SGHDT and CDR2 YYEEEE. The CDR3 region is CASSSGTGTANTEAFF. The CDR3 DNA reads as TGTGCCAGCAGCTCCGGAACCGGGACAGCAAACACTGAAGCTTTCTTT.

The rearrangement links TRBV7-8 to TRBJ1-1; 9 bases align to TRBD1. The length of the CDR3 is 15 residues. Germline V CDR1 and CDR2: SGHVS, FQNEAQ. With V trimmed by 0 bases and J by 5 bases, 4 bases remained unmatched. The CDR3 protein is CASSLATGGRTEAFF. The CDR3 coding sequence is TGTGCCAGCAGCTTAGCCACAGGGGGCCGGACTGAAGCTTTCTTT.

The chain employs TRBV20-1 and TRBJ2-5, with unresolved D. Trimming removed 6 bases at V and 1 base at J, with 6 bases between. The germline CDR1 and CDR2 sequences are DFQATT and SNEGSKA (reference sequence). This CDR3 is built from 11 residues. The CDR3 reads CSAHFQETQYF. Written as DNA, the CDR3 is TGCAGTGCCCATTTCCAAGAGACCCAGTACTTC.

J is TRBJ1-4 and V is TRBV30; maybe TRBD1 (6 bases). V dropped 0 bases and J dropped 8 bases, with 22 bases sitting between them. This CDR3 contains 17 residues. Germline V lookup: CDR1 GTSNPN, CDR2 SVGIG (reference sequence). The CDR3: CAWSVSAGAMLREKLFF. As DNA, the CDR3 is TGTGCCTGGAGTGTATCTGCAGGGGCGATGCTAAGGGAAAAACTGTTTTTT.

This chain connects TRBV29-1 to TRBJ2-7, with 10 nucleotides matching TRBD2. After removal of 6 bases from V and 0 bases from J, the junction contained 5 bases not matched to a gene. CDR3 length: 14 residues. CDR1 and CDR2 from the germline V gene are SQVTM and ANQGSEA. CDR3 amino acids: CSVPLAGSSYEQYF. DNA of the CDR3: TGCAGCGTCCCACTAGCGGGAAGCTCCTACGAGCAGTACTTC.

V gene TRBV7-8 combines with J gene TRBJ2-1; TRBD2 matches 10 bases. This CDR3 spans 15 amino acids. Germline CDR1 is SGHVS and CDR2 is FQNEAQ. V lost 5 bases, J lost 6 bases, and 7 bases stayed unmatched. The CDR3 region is CASSHTSGTVNEQFF. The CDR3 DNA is TGTGCCAGCAGCCACACTAGCGGGACTGTCAATGAGCAGTTCTTC.

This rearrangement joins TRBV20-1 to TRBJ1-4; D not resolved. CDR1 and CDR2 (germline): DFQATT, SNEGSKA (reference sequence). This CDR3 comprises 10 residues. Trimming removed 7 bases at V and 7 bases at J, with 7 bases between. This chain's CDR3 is CSVFIEKLFF. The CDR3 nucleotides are TGCAGTGTTTTTATTGAAAAACTGTTTTTT.

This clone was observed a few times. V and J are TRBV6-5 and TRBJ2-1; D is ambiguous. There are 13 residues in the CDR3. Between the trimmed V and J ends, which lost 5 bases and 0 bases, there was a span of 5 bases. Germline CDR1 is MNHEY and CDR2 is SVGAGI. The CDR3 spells CASSRSSYNEQFF. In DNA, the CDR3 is TGTGCCAGCAGTCGGAGCTCCTACAATGAGCAGTTCTTC.

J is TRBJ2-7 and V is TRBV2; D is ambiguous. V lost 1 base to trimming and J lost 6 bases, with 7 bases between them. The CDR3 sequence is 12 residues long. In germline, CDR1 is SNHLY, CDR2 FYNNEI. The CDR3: CASSEETGEQYF. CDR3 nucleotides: TGTGCCAGCAGTGAAGAGACTGGCGAGCAGTACTTC.

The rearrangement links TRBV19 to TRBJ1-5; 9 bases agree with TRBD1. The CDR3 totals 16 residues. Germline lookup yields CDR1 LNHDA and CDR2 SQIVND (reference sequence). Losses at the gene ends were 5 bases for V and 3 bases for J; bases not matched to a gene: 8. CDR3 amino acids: CASSPRRQGVNQPQHF. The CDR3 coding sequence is TGTGCCAGTAGTCCAAGAAGACAGGGGGTCAATCAGCCCCAGCATTTT.

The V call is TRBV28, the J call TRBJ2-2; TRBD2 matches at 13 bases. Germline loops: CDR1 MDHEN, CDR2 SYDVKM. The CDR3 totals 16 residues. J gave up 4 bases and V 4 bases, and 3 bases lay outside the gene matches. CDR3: CASSSLAGGPTGELFF. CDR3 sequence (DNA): TGTGCCAGCAGTTCACTAGCGGGAGGGCCCACCGGGGAGCTGTTTTTT.

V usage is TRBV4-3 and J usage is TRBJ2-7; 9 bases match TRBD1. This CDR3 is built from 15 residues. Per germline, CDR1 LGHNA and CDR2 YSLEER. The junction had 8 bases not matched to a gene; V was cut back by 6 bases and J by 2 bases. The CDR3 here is CASSTGQGLTYEQYF. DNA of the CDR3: TGCGCCAGCAGTACGGGACAGGGATTGACCTACGAGCAGTACTTC.

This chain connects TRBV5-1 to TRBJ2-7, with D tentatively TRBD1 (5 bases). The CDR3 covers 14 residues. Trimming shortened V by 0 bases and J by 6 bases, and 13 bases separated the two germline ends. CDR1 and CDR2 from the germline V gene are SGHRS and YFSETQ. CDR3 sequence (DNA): TGCGCCAGCAGCTTGGGTGCAGGGTCTACCGAGCAGTACTTC. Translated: CASSLGAGSTEQYF.

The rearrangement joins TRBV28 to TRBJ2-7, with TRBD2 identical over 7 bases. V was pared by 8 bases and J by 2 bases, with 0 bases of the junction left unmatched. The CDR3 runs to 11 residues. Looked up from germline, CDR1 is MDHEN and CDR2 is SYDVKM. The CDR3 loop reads CASGGAYEQYF. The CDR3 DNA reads TGTGCCAGCGGGGGGGCCTACGAGCAGTACTTC.

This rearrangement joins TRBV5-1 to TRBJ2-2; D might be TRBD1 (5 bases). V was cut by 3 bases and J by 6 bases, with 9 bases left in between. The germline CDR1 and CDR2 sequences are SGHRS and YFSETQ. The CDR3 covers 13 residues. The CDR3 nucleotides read TGCGCCAGCAGCTCCAGGGTAGCCGGGGAGCTGTTTTTT. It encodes CASSSRVAGELFF. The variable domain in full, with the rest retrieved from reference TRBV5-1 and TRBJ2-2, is KAGVTQTPRYLIKTRGQQVTLSCSPISGHRSVSWYQQTPGQGLQFLFEYFSETQRNKGNFPGRFSGRQFSNSRSEMNVSTLELGDSALYLCASSSRVAGELFFGEGSRLTVL.

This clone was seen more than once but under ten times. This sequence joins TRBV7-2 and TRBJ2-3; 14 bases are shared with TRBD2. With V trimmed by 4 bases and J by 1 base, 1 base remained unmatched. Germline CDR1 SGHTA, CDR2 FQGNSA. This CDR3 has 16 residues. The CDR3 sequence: CASSSGLAGGTDTQYF. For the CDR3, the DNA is TGTGCCAGCAGCTCGGGACTAGCGGGGGGCACAGATACGCAGTATTTT.